This TCR beta chain was sequenced in a study of blood T cell repertoires in COVID-19. Looked up from germline, CDR1 is SGHNT and CDR2 is YYREEE (reference sequence). CDR3 length: 15 amino acids. Trimming took 4 bases from V and 3 from J; bases not matched to a gene: 6. Using immunoSEQ multiplex PCR, the repertoire was profiled, and TCRdb retains in-frame clones only, with some absent. Here the sample spans around 310,000 clones, over 75% being singletons. Sequencing input: peripheral blood. This chain connects TRBV5-4 to TRBJ2-1; 8 positions match TRBD2. The TCR was taken from a woman aged 60 to 75 with acute or convalescent COVID-19. This CDR3 reads CASSLGGDYYNEQFF. In DNA, the CDR3 is TGTGCCAGCAGCCTCGGGGGGGATTACTACAATGAGCAGTTCTTC. Together with reference TRBV5-4 and TRBJ2-1, the CDR3 gives the full variable domain: ETGVTQSPTHLIKTRGQQVTLRCSSQSGHNTVSWYQQALGQGPQFIFQYYREEENGRGNFPPRFSGLQFPNYSSELNVNALELDDSALYLCASSLGGDYYNEQFFGPGTRLTVL.